Below are 5 T cell receptor beta chains sequenced from a single sample in a study of blood T cell repertoires in COVID-19. Assay used: immunoSEQ multiplex PCR; TCRdb lists only in-frame clones, some missing. Among under 450,000 clones listed, roughly 92% were seen once. Sequencing was done on a sample of PBMCs or T cells enriched from blood (not recorded which). These receptors came from a woman between 40 and 50 years old who had been exposed to COVID-19.

J is TRBJ1-1 and V is TRBV27; D gene ambiguous. Germline CDR1 is MNHEY and CDR2 is SMNVEV (reference sequence). The CDR3 spans 15 residues. The V end was cut by 7 bases, the J end by 1 base, with 16 bases between. The CDR3 protein is CASMELGQGNTEAFF. CDR3 in DNA: TGTGCCAGCATGGAACTTGGGCAAGGGAACACTGAAGCTTTCTTT.

The genes are TRBV10-1 and TRBJ2-6; 7 nucleotides agree with TRBD1. The V gene's germline CDR1 is WNHNN and CDR2 SYGVQD (reference sequence). Germline trimming cut 2 bases from V and 0 bases from J; bases unmatched to any gene: 4. The length of the CDR3 is 17 residues. As DNA, the CDR3 is TGCGCCAGCAGTGAGAGGGCAGGGGGCTCTGGGGCCAACGTCCTGACTTTC. Its translation: CASSERAGGSGANVLTF.

The chain uses TRBV7-2 and TRBJ2-7, with 8 bases that match TRBD1. V dropped 1 base and J dropped 3; count of bases not matched to a gene: 2. Germline assignment: CDR1 SGHTA and CDR2 FQGNSA. The length of the CDR3 is 14 residues. CDR3 DNA: TGTGCCAGCAGCTTAGGGACAGGGAACTACGAGCAGTACTTC. Protein sequence: CASSLGTGNYEQYF. Full variable domain (outside the CDR3, taken from reference TRBV7-2 and TRBJ2-7): GAGVSQSPSNKVTEKGKDVELRCDPISGHTALYWYRQSLGQGLEFLIYFQGNSAPDKSGLPSDRFSAERTGGSVSTLTIQRTQQEDSAVYLCASSLGTGNYEQYFGPGTRLTVT.

This sequence joins TRBV2 and TRBJ1-2, with a tentative D call TRBD1 (5 bases). V lost 4 bases, J lost 5 bases, and 11 bases lay in between. CDR3 size: 13 residues. Germline values: CDR1 SNHLY, CDR2 FYNNEI. DNA of the CDR3: TGTGCCAGCAGTGTCGGGCAGGGATATGGCTACACCTTC. Amino acids: CASSVGQGYGYTF.

V gene TRBV3-1 (or the pseudogene TRBV3-2) combines with J gene TRBJ2-7, with unresolved D. V lost 4 bases to trimming and J lost 4 bases, with 11 bases between them. Germline values: CDR1 LGHDT, CDR2 YNNKEL (reference sequence). The CDR3 runs to 13 residues. The CDR3 region has the DNA TGTGCCAGCAGCCCTAGTAATTCTTACGAGCAGTACTTC. The encoded protein is CASSPSNSYEQYF.